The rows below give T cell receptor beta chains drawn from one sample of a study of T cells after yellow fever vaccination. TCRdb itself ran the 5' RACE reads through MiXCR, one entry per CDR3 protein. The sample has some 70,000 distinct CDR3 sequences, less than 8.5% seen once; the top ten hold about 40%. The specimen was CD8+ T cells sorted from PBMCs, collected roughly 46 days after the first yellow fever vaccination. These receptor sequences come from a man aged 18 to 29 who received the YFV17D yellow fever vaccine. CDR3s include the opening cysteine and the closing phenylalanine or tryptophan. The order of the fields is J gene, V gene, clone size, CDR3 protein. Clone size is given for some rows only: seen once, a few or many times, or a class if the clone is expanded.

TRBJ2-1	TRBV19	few	CATVGLAGGRGTYNEQFF
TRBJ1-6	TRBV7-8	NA	CASSLLQGSSYNSPLHF
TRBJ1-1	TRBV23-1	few	CASTYRGLNTEAFF
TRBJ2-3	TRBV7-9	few	CASSFTGYPDTQYF
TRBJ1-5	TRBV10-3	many	CAWRYSNQPQHF
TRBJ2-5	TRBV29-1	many	CSVHLTGEGETQYF
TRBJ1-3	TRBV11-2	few	CASSLDHQGPSSGNTIYF
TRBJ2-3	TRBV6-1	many	CASRGGSTDTQYF
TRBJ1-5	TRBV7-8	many	CASSVAYSNQPQHF
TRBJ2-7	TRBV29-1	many	CSVAPNSIHEQYF
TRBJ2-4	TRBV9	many	CASSVASFLIRDKTNIQYF
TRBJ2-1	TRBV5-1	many	CASSPEVLDSYNEQFF